Below, 3 T cell receptor beta chains from the same sample are listed, as sequenced in a study of yellow fever vaccine responses in identical twins. TCRdb ran MiXCR on the RT-PCR reads and lists one entry per CDR3 protein. The table includes fewer than 5,500 distinct CDR3 sequences, 85% detected once. The input for sequencing was T cells from blood (PBMCs), unsorted or a sorted subset (not recorded which), taken before or after yellow fever vaccination (not recorded which). Source of these receptors: a young woman who received the yellow fever vaccine.

This clonotype was seen a single time. The rearrangement links TRBV10-3 to TRBJ2-1, with 7 bases matching TRBD2. Germline loops: CDR1 ENHRY, CDR2 SYGVKD. The ends lost 8 bases at V and 8 bases at J; junction bases unmatched: 12. CDR3 length equals 14 residues. This CDR3 is CAISPGLDSDEQFF. The CDR3 DNA reads as TGTGCCATCTCCCCTGGACTAGATTCCGATGAGCAGTTCTTC.

The V and J genes are TRBV20-1 and TRBJ2-3; no definite D call. The CDR3 contains 11 residues. The germline CDR1 and CDR2 sequences are DFQATT and SNEGSKA (reference sequence). Trimming took off 6 bases at V and 2 bases at J, with 6 bases between the two ends. The CDR3 loop is CSAAYTDTQYF. CDR3 coding DNA: TGCAGTGCCGCCTACACAGATACGCAGTATTTT.

The chain joins TRBV4-2 to TRBJ2-3; 10 positions agree with TRBD2. Germline assignment: CDR1 LGHNA and CDR2 YNFKEQ. V lost 5 bases and J lost 2; bases outside the gene matches: 7. The CDR3 spans 16 residues. CDR3 in amino acids: CASSYRTSGITDTQYF. The CDR3 DNA sequence: TGTGCCAGCAGCTACCGGACTAGCGGAATCACAGATACGCAGTATTTT.